The rows below give T cell receptor beta chains drawn from one sample of a study of blood T cell repertoires in COVID-19. The assay was immunoSEQ multiplex PCR, and TCRdb's table has in-frame clones only and misses some. Among 250,000 or so clones, roughly 84% were seen once, and the ten largest hold about 7%. The sequenced sample was PBMCs or T cells enriched from blood (not recorded which). The source is a woman aged 50 to 60 who had been exposed to COVID-19. CDR3s include the opening cysteine and the closing phenylalanine or tryptophan. The D gene is left open where the match is weak. Expanded clones are given a class, and other clones once, few, many or no size at all.

V gene: TRBV5-4; D gene: NA; clone size: NA; J gene: TRBJ2-7; CDR3 protein: CASSLGRGLGGGYEQYF; CDR3 DNA: TGTGCCAGCAGCTTGGGGCGCGGTCTCGGAGGTGGGTACGAGCAGTACTTC
V gene: TRBV7-2; D gene: NA; clone size: few; J gene: TRBJ1-2; CDR3 protein: CASSLEGTRLYGYTF; CDR3 DNA: TGTGCCAGCAGCTTAGAAGGTACCAGGCTCTATGGCTACACCTTC
V gene: TRBV28; D gene: TRBD1; clone size: NA; J gene: TRBJ1-3; CDR3 protein: CASSPLDRDGNTIYF; CDR3 DNA: TGTGCCAGCAGCCCTTTGGACAGGGATGGAAACACCATATATTTT
V gene: TRBV7-9; D gene: TRBD2; clone size: NA; J gene: TRBJ2-5; CDR3 protein: CASTLAGLQETQYF; CDR3 DNA: TGTGCCAGCACCCTAGCGGGCCTACAAGAGACCCAGTACTTC
V gene: TRBV19; D gene: TRBD1; clone size: NA; J gene: TRBJ1-2; CDR3 protein: CASSHPRGTETTYGYTF; CDR3 DNA: TGTGCCAGTAGCCACCCCCGTGGGACAGAAACTACCTATGGCTACACCTTC
V gene: TRBV7-8; D gene: NA; clone size: NA; J gene: TRBJ2-7; CDR3 protein: CASSAAGPRYEQYF; CDR3 DNA: TGTGCCAGCTCCGCGGCGGGGCCTAGGTACGAGCAGTACTTC
V gene: TRBV6-2/TRBV6-3; D gene: NA; clone size: NA; J gene: TRBJ2-3; CDR3 protein: CASSYTRADTQYF; CDR3 DNA: TGTGCCAGCAGTTACACCCGGGCAGATACGCAGTATTTT
V gene: TRBV6-5; D gene: NA; clone size: NA; J gene: TRBJ1-6; CDR3 protein: CASSSGTHNSPLHF; CDR3 DNA: TGTGCCAGCAGTTCCGGGACACACAATTCACCCCTCCACTTT
V gene: TRBV15; D gene: NA; clone size: NA; J gene: TRBJ2-7; CDR3 protein: CATSGGASTYEQYF; CDR3 DNA: TGTGCCACCAGCGGGGGGGCTTCCACGTACGAGCAGTACTTC
V gene: TRBV19; D gene: NA; clone size: NA; J gene: TRBJ2-7; CDR3 protein: CASKVGGKTGEQYF; CDR3 DNA: TGTGCCAGTAAAGTCGGGGGAAAAACTGGGGAGCAGTACTTC
V gene: TRBV30; D gene: TRBD1; clone size: NA; J gene: TRBJ1-4; CDR3 protein: CAWSSPTGWIEKLFF; CDR3 DNA: TGTGCCTGGAGTTCTCCGACAGGGTGGATTGAAAAACTGTTTTTT
V gene: TRBV10-3; D gene: TRBD2; clone size: NA; J gene: TRBJ2-1; CDR3 protein: CAISGGGSNEQFF; CDR3 DNA: TGTGCCATCAGTGGGGGGGGGAGCAATGAGCAGTTCTTC
V gene: TRBV18; D gene: NA; clone size: NA; J gene: TRBJ1-4; CDR3 protein: CASSNDRNNEKLFF; CDR3 DNA: TGTGCCAGCTCTAACGACAGAAATAATGAAAAACTGTTTTTT
V gene: TRBV9; D gene: NA; clone size: once; J gene: TRBJ1-5; CDR3 protein: CASSVGTGDSNQPQHF; CDR3 DNA: TGTGCCAGCAGCGTAGGCACAGGTGATAGCAATCAGCCCCAGCATTTT
V gene: TRBV5-1; D gene: TRBD1; clone size: NA; J gene: TRBJ1-2; CDR3 protein: CASSPQGEYGYTF; CDR3 DNA: TGCGCCAGCAGTCCACAGGGGGAGTATGGCTACACCTTC
V gene: TRBV4-2; D gene: NA; clone size: NA; J gene: TRBJ2-3; CDR3 protein: CASSRKSAVTLRSSTDTQYF; CDR3 DNA: TGTGCCAGCAGCCGCAAATCAGCGGTGACCTTACGATCTAGCACAGATACGCAGTATTTT
V gene: TRBV10-2; D gene: NA; clone size: NA; J gene: TRBJ1-5; CDR3 protein: CASSESTLIVGQPQHF; CDR3 DNA: TGCGCCAGCAGTGAGTCGACTCTGATTGTGGGTCAGCCCCAGCATTTT
V gene: TRBV5-1; D gene: NA; clone size: NA; J gene: TRBJ1-4; CDR3 protein: CASSLGTSLSATNEKLFF; CDR3 DNA: TGCGCCAGCAGTCTCGGGACATCACTTTCGGCAACTAATGAAAAACTGTTTTTT
V gene: TRBV14; D gene: TRBD1; clone size: NA; J gene: TRBJ1-1; CDR3 protein: CASSQLPRDSEAFF; CDR3 DNA: TGTGCCAGCAGCCAATTACCCCGGGACAGTGAAGCTTTCTTT
V gene: TRBV2; D gene: NA; clone size: NA; J gene: TRBJ1-2; CDR3 protein: CASSLNGANYGYTF; CDR3 DNA: TGTGCCAGCAGTTTAAACGGGGCTAACTATGGCTACACCTTC
V gene: TRBV2; D gene: NA; clone size: NA; J gene: TRBJ2-3; CDR3 protein: CASNSYGGTDTQYF; CDR3 DNA: TGTGCCAGCAATAGTTACGGTGGCACAGATACGCAGTATTTT
V gene: TRBV2; D gene: NA; clone size: NA; J gene: TRBJ1-2; CDR3 protein: CASSVQGNYGYTF; CDR3 DNA: TGTGCCAGCAGTGTCCAGGGGAACTATGGCTACACCTTC
V gene: TRBV3-1/TRBV3-2; D gene: NA; clone size: NA; J gene: TRBJ2-7; CDR3 protein: CASSQPTAPYEQYF; CDR3 DNA: TGTGCCAGCAGCCAACCGACAGCTCCCTACGAGCAGTACTTC
V gene: TRBV14; D gene: TRBD1; clone size: once; J gene: TRBJ1-1; CDR3 protein: CASSQRTGVGNTEAFF; CDR3 DNA: TGTGCCAGCAGCCAAAGGACAGGGGTCGGGAACACTGAAGCTTTCTTT
V gene: TRBV6-5; D gene: NA; clone size: NA; J gene: TRBJ1-1; CDR3 protein: CASSSTTVNTEAFF; CDR3 DNA: TGTGCCAGCAGTAGCACCACAGTGAACACTGAAGCTTTCTTT
V gene: TRBV2; D gene: NA; clone size: NA; J gene: TRBJ2-3; CDR3 protein: CASSERLTDTQYF; CDR3 DNA: TGTGCCAGCAGTGAGAGACTCACAGATACGCAGTATTTT
V gene: TRBV5-1; D gene: NA; clone size: NA; J gene: TRBJ1-5; CDR3 protein: CASSLQDDSNQPQHF; CDR3 DNA: TGCGCCAGCAGCTTACAGGATGATAGCAATCAGCCCCAGCATTTT
V gene: TRBV11-2; D gene: NA; clone size: NA; J gene: TRBJ1-1; CDR3 protein: CASSLDPYTEAFF; CDR3 DNA: TGTGCCAGCAGCTTAGACCCGTACACTGAAGCTTTCTTT
V gene: TRBV3-1/TRBV3-2; D gene: NA; clone size: NA; J gene: TRBJ1-1; CDR3 protein: CASSQGQVTTEAFF; CDR3 DNA: TGTGCCAGCAGCCAAGGACAGGTTACCACTGAAGCTTTCTTT
V gene: TRBV9; D gene: NA; clone size: NA; J gene: TRBJ1-6; CDR3 protein: CASSFSVDNSPLHF; CDR3 DNA: TGTGCCAGCAGCTTTAGTGTAGATAATTCACCCCTCCACTTT
V gene: TRBV21-1; D gene: NA; clone size: NA; J gene: TRBJ2-5; CDR3 protein: CASSAWDGSGGAPPGETQYF; CDR3 DNA: TGTGCCAGCAGCGCCTGGGATGGTAGCGGGGGGGCACCCCCGGGTGAGACCCAGTACTTC
V gene: TRBV6-5; D gene: NA; clone size: NA; J gene: TRBJ1-1; CDR3 protein: CASSPSGVPEAFF; CDR3 DNA: TGTGCCAGCAGCCCATCGGGAGTTCCTGAAGCTTTCTTT
V gene: TRBV28; D gene: NA; clone size: NA; J gene: TRBJ1-5; CDR3 protein: CASRERSNQPQHF; CDR3 DNA: TGTGCCAGCAGAGAGAGGAGCAATCAGCCCCAGCATTTT
V gene: TRBV21-1; D gene: NA; clone size: once; J gene: TRBJ1-1; CDR3 protein: CASSKVTGYTRPMNTEAFF; CDR3 DNA: TGTGCCAGCAGCAAAGTTACAGGTTATACCAGACCGATGAACACTGAAGCTTTCTTT
V gene: TRBV12-3/TRBV12-4; D gene: NA; clone size: NA; J gene: TRBJ2-2; CDR3 protein: CASSSGGTGELFF; CDR3 DNA: TGTGCCAGCAGTTCCGGGGGCACCGGGGAGCTGTTTTTT
V gene: TRBV5-4; D gene: NA; clone size: once; J gene: TRBJ2-5; CDR3 protein: CASSPRSGETQYF; CDR3 DNA: TGTGCCAGCAGCCCCCGATCCGGAGAGACCCAGTACTTC
V gene: TRBV5-1; D gene: TRBD1; clone size: NA; J gene: TRBJ2-5; CDR3 protein: CASSLEVTGGETQYF; CDR3 DNA: TGCGCCAGCAGCTTGGAAGTTACAGGGGGAGAGACCCAGTACTTC
V gene: TRBV7-3; D gene: TRBD1; clone size: few; J gene: TRBJ1-1; CDR3 protein: CASSLRDRGFTEAFF; CDR3 DNA: TGTGCCAGCAGCTTAAGGGACAGGGGCTTCACTGAAGCTTTCTTT
V gene: TRBV12-3/TRBV12-4; D gene: NA; clone size: NA; J gene: TRBJ1-5; CDR3 protein: CASSFGNQPQHF; CDR3 DNA: TGTGCCAGCAGTTTCGGGAATCAGCCCCAGCATTTT
V gene: TRBV15; D gene: NA; clone size: NA; J gene: TRBJ1-1; CDR3 protein: CATSRDPGRMNTEAFF; CDR3 DNA: TGTGCCACCAGCAGAGATCCAGGGCGCATGAACACTGAAGCTTTCTTT
V gene: TRBV27; D gene: NA; clone size: once; J gene: TRBJ1-6; CDR3 protein: CASSFRGKGTPLHF; CDR3 DNA: TGTGCCAGCAGTTTCAGGGGTAAGGGGACACCCCTCCACTTT
V gene: TRBV14; D gene: NA; clone size: NA; J gene: TRBJ1-2; CDR3 protein: CASSQDRVYGYTF; CDR3 DNA: TGTGCCAGCAGCCAAGATCGGGTCTATGGCTACACCTTC
V gene: TRBV6-2/TRBV6-3; D gene: TRBD1; clone size: once; J gene: TRBJ2-2; CDR3 protein: CASSDRGRTGELFF; CDR3 DNA: TGTGCCAGCAGCGACAGGGGGAGGACCGGGGAGCTGTTTTTT
V gene: TRBV28; D gene: NA; clone size: NA; J gene: TRBJ1-5; CDR3 protein: CASSRQGYPNQPQHF; CDR3 DNA: TGTGCCAGCAGTCGTCAGGGGTACCCAAATCAGCCCCAGCATTTT
V gene: TRBV5-4; D gene: TRBD1; clone size: NA; J gene: TRBJ1-4; CDR3 protein: CASSEGQRPEKLFF; CDR3 DNA: TGTGCCAGCAGCGAGGGACAGCGGCCCGAAAAACTGTTTTTT
V gene: TRBV29-1; D gene: NA; clone size: NA; J gene: TRBJ2-7; CDR3 protein: CSPSPQDPYEQYF; CDR3 DNA: TGCAGCCCATCGCCCCAGGATCCCTACGAGCAGTACTTC
V gene: TRBV6-6; D gene: TRBD1; clone size: NA; J gene: TRBJ1-4; CDR3 protein: CASSYSRTGSEKLFF; CDR3 DNA: TGTGCCAGCAGTTACTCGAGGACAGGGAGTGAAAAACTGTTTTTT
V gene: TRBV7-9; D gene: NA; clone size: NA; J gene: TRBJ1-2; CDR3 protein: CASSRTGRGYTF; CDR3 DNA: TGTGCCAGCAGCCGAACAGGAAGAGGCTACACCTTC
V gene: TRBV5-1; D gene: NA; clone size: NA; J gene: TRBJ1-4; CDR3 protein: CASSPLDGGEKLFF; CDR3 DNA: TGCGCCAGCAGCCCTTTGGACGGGGGTGAAAAACTGTTTTTT
V gene: TRBV28; D gene: NA; clone size: NA; J gene: TRBJ1-5; CDR3 protein: CASSTNDRDQPQHF; CDR3 DNA: TGTGCCAGCAGCACCAACGACAGAGATCAGCCCCAGCATTTT
V gene: TRBV9; D gene: NA; clone size: NA; J gene: TRBJ1-6; CDR3 protein: CASSVNEGRLGSPLHF; CDR3 DNA: TGTGCCAGCAGCGTAAACGAGGGAAGGCTGGGTTCACCCCTCCACTTT
V gene: TRBV28; D gene: NA; clone size: NA; J gene: TRBJ1-6; CDR3 protein: CASSLAASSYNSPLHF; CDR3 DNA: TGTGCCAGCAGTTTAGCGGCGTCCTCCTATAATTCACCCCTCCACTTT
V gene: TRBV10-3; D gene: NA; clone size: NA; J gene: TRBJ1-1; CDR3 protein: CAISDYGRGGTEAFF; CDR3 DNA: TGTGCCATCAGTGATTATGGGCGAGGAGGCACTGAAGCTTTCTTT
V gene: TRBV9; D gene: NA; clone size: NA; J gene: TRBJ1-4; CDR3 protein: CASSAPRGGEEGRGEKLFF; CDR3 DNA: TGTGCCAGCAGCGCCCCACGGGGAGGGGAGGAAGGTCGCGGTGAAAAACTGTTTTTT
V gene: TRBV7-9; D gene: NA; clone size: few; J gene: TRBJ1-2; CDR3 protein: CASSTPDTYGYTF; CDR3 DNA: TGTGCCAGCAGCACCCCGGACACCTATGGCTACACCTTC